The 17 T cell receptor beta chains listed next were all sequenced from one sample in a study of tumor-infiltrating lymphocytes in primary liver carcinoma. Between roughly 18 and 30 mg of unsorted bulk tissue served as the source from which RNA and DNA were co-extracted. The template, roughly 0.45 ug total RNA, yielded TCR beta cDNA made with a constant-region primer. Construction of TCR beta libraries relied on three successive nested multiplex PCR rounds employing slightly modified ARM-PCR. PCR rounds one and two used TRBV1-TRBV30 forward primers with a C-beta reverse primer for around 9 cycles each. TCRdb independently ran MiXCR on the multiplex PCR reads; one entry per CDR3 protein. The table records around 190,000 distinct CDR3 sequences, around four fifths of them present only once. The sequenced sample consisted of tumor tissue from primary liver carcinoma. Receptor source: a man between 40 and 49 years old with primary liver carcinoma and hepatitis B virus infection.

Remarks on this clonotype: One end of the junction fails to match germline, which may point to a read error. The V call is TRBV6-2 or TRBV6-3, the J call TRBJ2-7; 11 bases fit TRBD2. In germline, CDR1 is MNHEY, CDR2 SVGEGT. The CDR3 is 15 amino acids. This CDR3 reads CATSYIWTSGYEQYF. In nucleotides, the CDR3 is TGTGCCACCAGTTACATTTGGACTAGCGGGTACGAGCAGTACTTC.

This rearrangement joins TRBV4-1 to TRBJ2-1; 13 bases match TRBD2. The germline V gene encodes CDR1 MGHRA and CDR2 YSYEKL. V dropped 4 bases and J dropped 4; count of bases not matched to a gene: 4. The CDR3 length is 16 residues. CDR3 region: CASSPGLAGVYNEQFF. The CDR3 region has the DNA TGCGCCAGCAGCCCAGGACTAGCGGGGGTTTACAATGAGCAGTTCTTC.

Details on this clonotype: A junction end diverges from the germline sequence, so it may reflect a read error. The rearrangement uses TRBV5-4 and TRBJ2-5, with D tentatively TRBD1 (6 bases). The CDR3 loop spans 13 amino acids. In germline, CDR1 is SGHNT, CDR2 YYREEE (reference sequence). The CDR3 here is CGSRSNRVETQYF. The CDR3 nucleotides are TGTGGCAGCAGATCTAACAGGGTAGAGACCCAGTACTTC.

A note on this clonotype: A read error may produce the germline difference seen at one junction end. The V and J genes are TRBV12-3 or TRBV12-4 and TRBJ1-1, with D unclear. The CDR3 contains 14 residues. The CDR3: CVSSSSDANIEAFF. DNA for the CDR3: TGTGTCAGCAGCTCTTCCGATGCGAACATTGAAGCTTTCTTT.

A note on this clonotype: It may be a read error: a sequence one base away is much more abundant. The chain links TRBV2 to TRBJ2-1; D unclear. The CDR3 covers 13 residues. Looked up from germline, CDR1 is SNHLY and CDR2 is FYNNEI. The chain's CDR3 is CTSSEQVYNEQFF. The CDR3 DNA is TGTACCAGCAGTGAACAAGTCTACAATGAGCAGTTCTTC.

By sample fraction, this clonotype is medium-sized. J is TRBJ2-7 and V is TRBV11-1; the D is unclear. V lost 4 bases and J lost 0, with 4 bases in between. The germline gives CDR1 SGHAT, CDR2 FQDESV (reference sequence). The CDR3 runs 12 residues. CDR3 nucleotide sequence: TGTGCCAGCAGCTGGAACTCCTACGAGCAGTACTTC. Protein: CASSWNSYEQYF.

This chain joins TRBV6-5 and TRBJ1-3, with TRBD1 as a possible D gene (6 bases). Per germline, CDR1 MNHEY and CDR2 SVGAGI. The CDR3 runs to 18 residues. The V end lost 5 bases, the J end lost 2 bases, and 22 bases lay between the germline ends. Written as DNA, the CDR3 is TGTGCCAGCAGTCACGGTCCGAGAACAGGGTTCGCTGGAAACACCATATATTTT. Translation gives CASSHGPRTGFAGNTIYF.

Details on this clonotype: The junction departs from germline at one end; a sequencing error may be responsible. The rearrangement joins TRBV4-1 to TRBJ2-1; TRBD2 aligns across 8 bases. Germline V lookup: CDR1 MGHRA, CDR2 YSYEKL. The CDR3 spans 15 residues. In DNA form, the CDR3 reads TGCGACAGCAGCCAAGACCTCCGGGGGGGCAGTGAGCAGTTCTTC. Amino acids: CDSSQDLRGGSEQFF.

J is TRBJ2-6 and V is TRBV14; D remains ambiguous. There are 15 residues in the CDR3. Germline V gives CDR1 SGHDN, CDR2 FVKESK. Trimming took off 2 bases at V and 6 bases at J, with 11 bases between the two ends. The CDR3 nucleotides are TGTGCCAGCAGCCAATGCGCAGCTGAGGCCAACGTCCTGACTTTC. This translates into CASSQCAAEANVLTF. The full variable domain, its missing parts supplied by reference TRBV14 and TRBJ2-6, is EAGVTQFPSHSVIEKGQTVTLRCDPISGHDNLYWYRRVMGKEIKFLLHFVKESKQDESGMPNNRFLAERTGGTYSTLKVQPAELEDSGVYFCASSQCAAEANVLTFGAGSRLTVL.

This clonotype was seen a single time. Lacking the conserved final phenylalanine or tryptophan, this CDR3 likely reflects a read error. V and J are TRBV12-3 or TRBV12-4 and TRBJ2-3; perhaps TRBD2 as D (6 bases). There are 14 residues in the CDR3. The CDR3 sequence: CASSLEGTPDMQYI. Here the CDR3 DNA reads TGTGCTAGCAGTTTGGAGGGGACTCCAGATATGCAGTATATT.

This clonotype was observed once. An end of the junction does not agree with germline; a read error may underlie this. This chain links TRBV28 with TRBJ2-3; D remains unclear. The CDR3 totals 15 residues. From germline, CDR1 is MDHEN and CDR2 SYDVKM. CDR3 DNA sequence: TGTGCCAGCAGTGGCCTACCGCAAAGCACAGATACGCAGTATTTC. It codes for CASSGLPQSTDTQYF.

In its sample, this clonotype was seen a few times. The chain joins TRBV28 to TRBJ2-7; D is undetermined. Deletions cut 5 bases from V and 6 bases from J, with 17 bases between. The CDR3 runs to 14 residues. Germline V gene lookup returns CDR1 MDHEN and CDR2 SYDVKM. The CDR3 DNA reads as TGTGCCAGCAGTCCCTCGGCCCTCGTCTCCGAGCAGTACTTC. Protein product: CASSPSALVSEQYF.

V gene TRBV6-2 or TRBV6-3 combines with J gene TRBJ1-1; D remains ambiguous. CDR1 and CDR2 (germline): MNHEY, SVGEGT. The CDR3 is made up of 11 amino acids. Deletions cut 9 bases from V and 8 bases from J, with 13 bases between. DNA of the CDR3: TGTGCCAGGAGTGAGGGAGCAGAAGCTTTCTTT. Translation: CARSEGAEAFF.

Points on this clonotype: Just one base apart from a much larger clone, this may be a read error. V gene TRBV28 combines with J gene TRBJ1-1; no clear D. Looked up from germline, CDR1 is MDHEN and CDR2 is SYDVKM. Trimming took off 3 bases at V and 9 bases at J, with 14 bases between the two ends. The CDR3 sequence is 13 residues long. CDR3 protein: CASSLIQMSKAFF. For the CDR3, the DNA is TGTGCCAGCAGTTTGATACAAATGAGTAAAGCTTTCTTT.

This clonotype was detected once. At one of its ends the junction is not consistent with the germline gene, which may arise from a read error. J is TRBJ2-7 and V is TRBV12-3 or TRBV12-4; D is perhaps TRBD1 or TRBD2 (5 bases each). CDR3 length: 13 amino acids. This CDR3 reads CASSNTGISEQCF. The CDR3 nucleotides read TGTGCCAGCAGTAATACAGGTATTAGCGAGCAGTGCTTC.

Concerning this clonotype itself: A much larger clone differs by one base, so this may be a read error. The CDR3 DNA reads as TGTGCCAACACCCACGGTAGGGGACTTCTTAATGAGCAGTTCTTC. Protein sequence: CANTHGRGLLNEQFF. This sequence joins TRBV12-3 or TRBV12-4 and TRBJ2-1; TRBD2 is a possible D gene (6 bases). V gave up 10 bases and J gave up 7 bases, with 23 bases separating them. The CDR3 length is 15 residues.

The J gene is TRBJ2-1, the V gene TRBV5-8; 7 nucleotides match TRBD2. Germline CDR1 and CDR2: SGHTS and YDEGEE. The CDR3 sequence is 19 residues long. V lost 6 bases, J lost 3 bases, and 21 bases stayed unmatched. The DNA of the CDR3 is TGTGCCAGCAACCCGGTCGGACTAGTGGGAGGAGGGTACTACAATGAGCAGTTCTTC. It is translated as CASNPVGLVGGGYYNEQFF.